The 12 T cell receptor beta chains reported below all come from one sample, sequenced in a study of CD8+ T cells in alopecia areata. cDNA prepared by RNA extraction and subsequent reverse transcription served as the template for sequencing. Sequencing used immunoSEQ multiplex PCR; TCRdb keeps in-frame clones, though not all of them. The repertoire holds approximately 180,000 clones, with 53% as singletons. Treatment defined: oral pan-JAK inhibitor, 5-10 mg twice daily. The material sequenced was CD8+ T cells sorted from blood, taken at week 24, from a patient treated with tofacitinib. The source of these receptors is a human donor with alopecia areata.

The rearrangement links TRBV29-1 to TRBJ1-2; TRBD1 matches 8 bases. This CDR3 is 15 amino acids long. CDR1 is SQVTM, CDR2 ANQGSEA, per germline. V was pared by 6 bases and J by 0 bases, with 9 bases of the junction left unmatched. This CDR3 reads CSVIPGQGPNYGYTF. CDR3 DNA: TGCAGCGTCATTCCAGGACAGGGTCCTAACTATGGCTACACCTTC.

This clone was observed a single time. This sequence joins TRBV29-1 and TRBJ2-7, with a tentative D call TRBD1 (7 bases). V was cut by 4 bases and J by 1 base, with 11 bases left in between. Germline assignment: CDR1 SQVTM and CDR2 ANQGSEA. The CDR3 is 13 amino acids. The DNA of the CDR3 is TGCAGCGTTGGGGCAGGGGGGTCCTACGAGCAGTACTTC. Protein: CSVGAGGSYEQYF.

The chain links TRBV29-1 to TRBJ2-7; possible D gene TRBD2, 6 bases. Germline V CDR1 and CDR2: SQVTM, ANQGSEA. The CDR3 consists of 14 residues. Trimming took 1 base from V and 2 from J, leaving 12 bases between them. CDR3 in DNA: TGCAGCGTTGAAGTATCGGAGGGGCCCTACGAGCAGTACTTC. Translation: CSVEVSEGPYEQYF.

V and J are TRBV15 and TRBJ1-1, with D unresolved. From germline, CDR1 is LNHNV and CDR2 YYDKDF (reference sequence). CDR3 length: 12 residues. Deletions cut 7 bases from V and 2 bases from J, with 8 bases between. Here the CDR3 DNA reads TGTGCCACCACCCTGGGAAACACTGAAGCTTTCTTT. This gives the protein CATTLGNTEAFF.

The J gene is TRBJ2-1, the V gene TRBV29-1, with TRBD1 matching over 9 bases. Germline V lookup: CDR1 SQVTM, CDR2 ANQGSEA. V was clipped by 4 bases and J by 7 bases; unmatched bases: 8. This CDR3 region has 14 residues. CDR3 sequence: CSVANTGGRNEQFF. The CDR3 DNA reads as TGCAGCGTTGCTAACACAGGGGGCAGGAATGAGCAGTTCTTC.

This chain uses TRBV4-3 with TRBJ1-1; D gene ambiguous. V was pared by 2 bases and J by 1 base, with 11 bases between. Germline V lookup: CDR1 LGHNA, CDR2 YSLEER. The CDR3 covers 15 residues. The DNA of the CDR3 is TGCGCCAGCAGCCAAATCCTAGACTCGAACACTGAAGCTTTCTTT. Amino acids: CASSQILDSNTEAFF.

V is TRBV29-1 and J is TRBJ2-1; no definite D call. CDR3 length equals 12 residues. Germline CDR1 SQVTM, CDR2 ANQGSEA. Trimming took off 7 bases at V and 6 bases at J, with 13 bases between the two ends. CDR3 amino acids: CSAIQEANEQFF. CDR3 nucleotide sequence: TGCAGCGCTATACAAGAGGCCAATGAGCAGTTCTTC.

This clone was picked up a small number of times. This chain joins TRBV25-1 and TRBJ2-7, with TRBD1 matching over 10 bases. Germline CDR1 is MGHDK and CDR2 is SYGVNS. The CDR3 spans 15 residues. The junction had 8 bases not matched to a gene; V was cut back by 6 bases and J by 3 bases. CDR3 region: CASRSIGTGDYEQYF. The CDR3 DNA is TGTGCCAGCAGATCGATCGGGACAGGGGACTACGAGCAGTACTTC.

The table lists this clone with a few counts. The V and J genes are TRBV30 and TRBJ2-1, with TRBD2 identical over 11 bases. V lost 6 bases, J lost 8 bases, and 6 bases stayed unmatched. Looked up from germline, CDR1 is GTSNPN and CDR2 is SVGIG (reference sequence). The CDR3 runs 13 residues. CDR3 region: CACDSGGAYEQFF. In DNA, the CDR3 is TGTGCCTGCGATAGCGGGGGGGCATATGAGCAGTTCTTC.

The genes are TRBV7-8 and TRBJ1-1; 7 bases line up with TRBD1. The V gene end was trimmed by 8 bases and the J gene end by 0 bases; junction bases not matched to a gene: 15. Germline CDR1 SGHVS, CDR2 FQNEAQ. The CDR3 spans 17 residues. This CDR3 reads CASFQGDVLLMNTEAFF. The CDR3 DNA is TGTGCCAGCTTCCAGGGGGACGTTCTCCTCATGAACACTGAAGCTTTCTTT.

The CDR3 here is CASSSGPNKEAFF. Written as DNA, the CDR3 is TGCGCCAGCAGTTCGGGACCGAATAAGGAAGCTTTCTTT. The rearrangement uses TRBV5-1 and TRBJ1-1, with TRBD1 as a possible D gene (5 bases). Per the germline V gene, CDR1 is SGHRS and CDR2 is YFSETQ. CDR3 length: 13 amino acids. The V and J ends lost 5 bases and 8 bases respectively, with 16 bases between them.

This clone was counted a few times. In nucleotides, the CDR3 is TGCGCCAGCAGCCACCGTAGCGGGGGAACCGACAATGAGCAGTTCTTC. Translated, it gives CASSHRSGGTDNEQFF. The chain is built from TRBV4-3 and TRBJ2-1; 9 bases are a match to TRBD2. The V and J ends lost 3 bases and 5 bases, in that order; junction bases with no gene match: 8. Germline V gene lookup returns CDR1 LGHNA and CDR2 YSLEER. This CDR3 spans 16 amino acids.